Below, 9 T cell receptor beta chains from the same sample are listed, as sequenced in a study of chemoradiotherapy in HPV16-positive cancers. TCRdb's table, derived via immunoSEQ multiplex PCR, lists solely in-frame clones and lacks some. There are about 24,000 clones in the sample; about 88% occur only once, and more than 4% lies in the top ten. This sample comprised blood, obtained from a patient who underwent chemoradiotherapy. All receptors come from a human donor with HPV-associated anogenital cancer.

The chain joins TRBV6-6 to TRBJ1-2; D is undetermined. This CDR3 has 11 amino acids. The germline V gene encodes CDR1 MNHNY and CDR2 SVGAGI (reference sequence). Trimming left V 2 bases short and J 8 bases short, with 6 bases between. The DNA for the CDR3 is TGTGCCAGCAGTTACGTTGGGGGCTACACCTTC. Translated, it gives CASSYVGGYTF.

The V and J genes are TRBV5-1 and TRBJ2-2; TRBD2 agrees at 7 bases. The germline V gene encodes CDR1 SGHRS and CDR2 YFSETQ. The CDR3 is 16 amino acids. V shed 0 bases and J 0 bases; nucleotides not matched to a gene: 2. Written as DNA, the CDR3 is TGCGCCAGCAGCTTGGCGCTAGCGGCGAACACCGGGGAGCTGTTTTTT. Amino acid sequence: CASSLALAANTGELFF.

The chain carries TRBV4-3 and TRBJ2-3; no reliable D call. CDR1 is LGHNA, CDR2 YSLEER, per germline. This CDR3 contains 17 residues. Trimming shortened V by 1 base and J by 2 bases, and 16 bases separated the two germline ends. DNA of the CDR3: TGCGCCAGCAGCCAAGCCCTGGAAGCGCCCCTCACAGATACGCAGTATTTT. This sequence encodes CASSQALEAPLTDTQYF.

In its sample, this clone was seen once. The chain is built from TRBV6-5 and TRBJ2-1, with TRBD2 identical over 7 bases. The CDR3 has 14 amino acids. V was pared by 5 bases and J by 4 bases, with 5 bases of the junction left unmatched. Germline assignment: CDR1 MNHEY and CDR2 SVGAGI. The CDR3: CASSRDYIYNEQFF. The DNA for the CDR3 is TGTGCCAGCAGTCGGGACTATATTTACAATGAGCAGTTCTTC.

The chain's CDR3 is CASSATGTYEQYF. The CDR3, as DNA: TGTGCCAGCAGCGCCACAGGGACCTACGAGCAGTACTTC. This chain links TRBV11-2 with TRBJ2-7; perhaps TRBD1 as D (6 bases). This CDR3 region has 13 residues. Germline CDR1 and CDR2: SGHAT and FQNNGV. Deletions cut 5 bases from V and 2 bases from J, with 10 bases between.

For the CDR3, the DNA is TGCGCCAGCAGCTTGCCTTCTGAGGGAAAACTGTTTTTT. The encoded protein is CASSLPSEGKLFF. V gene TRBV5-1 combines with J gene TRBJ1-4; D uncertain. This CDR3 has 13 residues. Germline CDR1 reads SGHRS; CDR2 reads YFSETQ. V gave up 1 base and J gave up 10 bases, with 11 bases separating them.

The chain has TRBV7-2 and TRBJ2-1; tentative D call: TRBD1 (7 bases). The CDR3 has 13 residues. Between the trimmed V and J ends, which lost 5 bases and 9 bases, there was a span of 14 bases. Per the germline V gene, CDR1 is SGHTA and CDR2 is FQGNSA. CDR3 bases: TGTGCCAGCAGCGCCGGGACAGCGGGTGAGCAGTTCTTC. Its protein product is CASSAGTAGEQFF. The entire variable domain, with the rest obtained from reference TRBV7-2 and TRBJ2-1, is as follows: GAGVSQSPSNKVTEKGKDVELRCDPISGHTALYWYRQSLGQGLEFLIYFQGNSAPDKSGLPSDRFSAERTGGSVSTLTIQRTQQEDSAVYLCASSAGTAGEQFFGPGTRLTVL.

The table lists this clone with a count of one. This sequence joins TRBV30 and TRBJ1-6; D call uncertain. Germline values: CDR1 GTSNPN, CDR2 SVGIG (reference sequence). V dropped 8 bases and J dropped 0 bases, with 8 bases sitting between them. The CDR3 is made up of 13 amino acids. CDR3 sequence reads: CALQSSYNSPLHF. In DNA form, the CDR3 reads TGTGCCCTACAGAGCTCCTATAATTCACCCCTCCACTTT.

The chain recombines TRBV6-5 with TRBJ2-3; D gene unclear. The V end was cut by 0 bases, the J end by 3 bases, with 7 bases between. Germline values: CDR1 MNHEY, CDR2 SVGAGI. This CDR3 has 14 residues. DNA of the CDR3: TGTGCCAGCAGTTACTCGACTGCGACAGATACGCAGTATTTT. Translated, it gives CASSYSTATDTQYF.